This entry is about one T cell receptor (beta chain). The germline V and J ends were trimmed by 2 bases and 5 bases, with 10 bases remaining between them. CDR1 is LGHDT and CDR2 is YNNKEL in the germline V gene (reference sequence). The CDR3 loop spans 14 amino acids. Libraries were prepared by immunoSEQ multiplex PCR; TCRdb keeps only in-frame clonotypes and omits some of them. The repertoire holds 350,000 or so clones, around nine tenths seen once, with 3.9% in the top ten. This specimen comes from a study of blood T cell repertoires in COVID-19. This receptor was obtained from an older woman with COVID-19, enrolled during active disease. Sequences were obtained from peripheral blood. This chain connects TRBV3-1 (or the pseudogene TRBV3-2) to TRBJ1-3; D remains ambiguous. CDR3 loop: CASSQSLLRNTIYF. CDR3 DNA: TGTGCCAGCAGCCAATCCCTCCTAAGAAACACCATATATTTT.